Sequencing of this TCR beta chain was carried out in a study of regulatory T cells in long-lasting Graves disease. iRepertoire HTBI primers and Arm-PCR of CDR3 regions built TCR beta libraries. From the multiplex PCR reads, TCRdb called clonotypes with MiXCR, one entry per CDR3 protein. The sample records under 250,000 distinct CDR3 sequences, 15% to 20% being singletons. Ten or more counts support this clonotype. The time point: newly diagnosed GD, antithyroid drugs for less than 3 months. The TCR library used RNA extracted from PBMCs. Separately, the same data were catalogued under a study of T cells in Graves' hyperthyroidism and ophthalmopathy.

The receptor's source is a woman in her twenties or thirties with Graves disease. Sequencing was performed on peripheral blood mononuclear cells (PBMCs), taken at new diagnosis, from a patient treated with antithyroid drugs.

CDR3 DNA: TGTGCCAGCAGTTTACCTCGAAGACTAGCGGGAACGTCCGGGCAGTTCTTC. Its translation is CASSLPRRLAGTSGQFF. V is TRBV12-3 or TRBV12-4 and J is TRBJ2-1; 11 bases are shared with TRBD2. The CDR3 has 17 residues. After removal of 2 bases from V and 12 bases from J, the junction contained 15 bases not matched to a gene.